A single sample gave rise to the 14 T cell receptor beta chains below, sequenced in a study of T cells in Graves' hyperthyroidism and ophthalmopathy. Template material for amplifying TCR beta CDR3 regions consisted of RNA transcripts. First-round RT-PCR targeting the TCR CDR3 was performed with the HTBI primer set. TCRdb reprocessed the multiplex PCR reads with MiXCR, giving one entry per CDR3 protein. The repertoire holds a few hundred thousand distinct CDR3 sequences, with 15% to 18% as singletons. Sequencing was performed on blood. The receptors originated from a woman between 18 and 30 years old with Graves' hyperthyroidism.

In this sample, this clonotype turned up many times. This rearrangement joins TRBV3-1 to TRBJ2-1; a weak D match, TRBD2 (5 bases). Germline V gene lookup returns CDR1 LGHDT and CDR2 YNNKEL (reference sequence). Between the trimmed V and J ends, which lost 4 bases and 4 bases, there was a span of 17 bases. The CDR3 totals 16 residues. CDR3 nucleotides: TGTGCCAGCAGCCCTTCAAGGACTGCCCTATACAATGAGCAGTTCTTC. It translates to CASSPSRTALYNEQFF.

In this sample, this clonotype turned up many times. The chain joins TRBV9 to TRBJ2-7; the D is unclear. This CDR3 contains 15 residues. V shed 0 bases and J shed 0 bases, with 10 bases lying between them. Germline CDR1 SGDLS, CDR2 YYNGEE. This CDR3 reads CASSVAAAPSYEQYF. Written as DNA, the CDR3 is TGTGCCAGCAGCGTAGCTGCGGCGCCCTCCTACGAGCAGTACTTC.

In regard to this clonotype: One base away lies a much larger clone, so this may be a sequencing read error. CDR3 region: CSARESEQVGNTIYF. The DNA of the CDR3 is TGCAGTGCTAGAGAGTCGGAACAGGTTGGAAACACCATATATTTT. This chain uses TRBV20-1 with TRBJ1-3; the D gene is possibly TRBD1 (5 bases). CDR1 is DFQATT, CDR2 SNEGSKA, per germline (reference sequence). CDR3 size: 15 residues. The ends were cut back, 0 bases at V and 3 bases at J, with 12 bases in the middle.

V usage is TRBV28 and J usage is TRBJ2-2; 12 nucleotides match TRBD2. The germline V gene encodes CDR1 MDHEN and CDR2 SYDVKM. V lost 1 base, J lost 8 bases, and 5 bases stayed unmatched. The CDR3 length is 16 residues. CDR3 sequence: CASSLSPSGGAGELFF. CDR3 nucleotides: TGTGCCAGCAGTTTATCCCCTAGCGGGGGGGCGGGGGAGCTGTTTTTT.

A remark on this clonotype: This may arise from a read error, as a much more abundant clone is one base away. This CDR3 is missing its conserved last phenylalanine or tryptophan, likely due to a read error. The V gene is TRBV20-1, the J gene TRBJ1-4; D gene unclear. The V and J ends lost 0 bases and 0 bases respectively, with 8 bases between them. Germline values: CDR1 DFQATT, CDR2 SNEGSKA (reference sequence). This CDR3 has 15 residues. This chain's CDR3 is CSARDGGTTNEKLFC. The CDR3 DNA follows: TGCAGTGCTAGAGATGGCGGGACAACTAATGAAAAACTGTTTTGT.

This clonotype was picked up a small number of times. The V and J genes are TRBV6-4 and TRBJ2-3; D might be TRBD1 (5 bases). Germline assignment: CDR1 MRHNA and CDR2 SNTAGT. Trimming stripped 2 bases from V and 2 bases from J, with 11 bases between. The CDR3 consists of 15 residues. CDR3: CASSDGASSTDTQYF. DNA of the CDR3: TGTGCCAGCAGTGACGGGGCCTCTTCCACAGATACGCAGTATTTT.

This clonotype occurred many times. This sequence joins TRBV30 and TRBJ1-1, with unresolved D. Germline values: CDR1 GTSNPN, CDR2 SVGIG (reference sequence). The CDR3 spans 13 residues. V gave up 6 bases and J gave up 1 base, with 12 bases separating them. The CDR3 protein is CACRRFENTEAFF. In DNA form, the CDR3 reads TGTGCCTGCCGAAGGTTTGAGAACACTGAAGCTTTCTTT.

This clonotype was observed at least ten times. The chain has TRBV7-3 and TRBJ1-6, with D hard to call. The CDR3 contains 13 residues. Trimming cost V 3 bases and J 10 bases, with 10 bases left between them. Looked up from germline, CDR1 is SGHTA and CDR2 is FQGTGA. The CDR3 coding sequence is TGTGCCAGCAGCTTGGAGAGAGGGTCACCCCTCCACTTT. Its protein product is CASSLERGSPLHF.

This clonotype turned up a few times. This chain joins TRBV11-1 and TRBJ2-3; D unresolved. V was trimmed by 4 bases and J by 4 bases, leaving 12 bases between them. In germline, CDR1 is SGHAT, CDR2 FQDESV (reference sequence). The CDR3 spans 14 residues. The CDR3, as DNA: TGTGCCAGCAGCTGGGCATTGAGTTCAGATACGCAGTATTTT. Its translation: CASSWALSSDTQYF.

This clonotype was detected many times. This chain joins TRBV6-1 and TRBJ1-5; unclear D gene. Germline V gene lookup returns CDR1 MNHNS and CDR2 SASEGT. The CDR3 is 16 residues long. Trimming left V 2 bases short and J 0 bases short, with 11 bases between. The CDR3 protein is CASSELGPYSNQPQHF. The CDR3 DNA is TGTGCCAGCAGTGAATTAGGGCCGTATAGCAATCAGCCCCAGCATTTT.

At least ten counts were recorded for this clonotype. The chain carries TRBV30 and TRBJ2-1, with D tentatively TRBD2 (6 bases). The CDR3 covers 11 residues. Deletions cut 1 base from V and 9 bases from J, with 7 bases between. Germline CDR1 GTSNPN, CDR2 SVGIG (reference sequence). This CDR3 is CAWSGRGEQFF. DNA of the CDR3: TGTGCCTGGAGTGGGCGGGGTGAGCAGTTCTTC.

On this clonotype: A read error is possible here, since a much larger clone lies one base away. The chain is built from TRBV5-1 and TRBJ2-1, with a possible D match to TRBD2 (5 bases). V was cut by 4 bases and J by 11 bases, with 22 bases left in between. The germline V gene encodes CDR1 SGHRS and CDR2 YFSETQ. CDR3 length: 15 amino acids. The CDR3 sequence: CASSIAPDRGNKQFF. For the CDR3, the DNA is TGCGCCAGCAGCATCGCCCCCGACCGGGGAAATAAGCAGTTCTTC.

This clonotype was found many times. The chain has TRBV5-1 and TRBJ1-1; 7 nucleotides match TRBD1. V was clipped by 3 bases and J by 0 bases; unmatched bases: 5. The CDR3 is 15 amino acids. Per germline, CDR1 SGHRS and CDR2 YFSETQ. CDR3: CASSSETGVNTEAFF. The CDR3 DNA reads TGCGCCAGCAGCTCGGAAACAGGGGTGAACACTGAAGCTTTCTTT.

This clonotype appeared many times. V gene TRBV6-1 combines with J gene TRBJ1-6; TRBD1 matches at 9 bases. Germline V gene data show CDR1 as MNHNS and CDR2 as SASEGT. Unmatched junction bases numbered 3, after V lost 3 bases and J lost 6 bases. This CDR3 has 15 amino acids. CDR3 region: CASSDRDRANSPLHF. CDR3 nucleotide sequence: TGTGCCAGCAGTGACCGGGACAGGGCTAATTCACCCCTCCACTTT.